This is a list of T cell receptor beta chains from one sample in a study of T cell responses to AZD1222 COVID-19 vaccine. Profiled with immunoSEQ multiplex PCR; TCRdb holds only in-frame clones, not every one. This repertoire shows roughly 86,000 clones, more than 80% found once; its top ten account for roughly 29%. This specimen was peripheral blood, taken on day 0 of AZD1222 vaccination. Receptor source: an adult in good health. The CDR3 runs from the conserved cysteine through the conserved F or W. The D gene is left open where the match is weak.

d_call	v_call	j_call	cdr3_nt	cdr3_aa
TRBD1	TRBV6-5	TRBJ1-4	TGTGCCAGCAGTCCCCGGACAGGGGGTAATGAAAAACTGTTTTTT	CASSPRTGGNEKLFF
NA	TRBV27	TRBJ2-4	TGTGCCAGCAGTTCCATAGGGGGGTCTGTGAACATTCAGTACTTC	CASSSIGGSVNIQYF
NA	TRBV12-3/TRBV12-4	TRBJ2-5	TGTGCCAGCAGTTTAGCGGTAGAGACCCAGTACTTC	CASSLAVETQYF
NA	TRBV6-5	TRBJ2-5	TGTGCCAGCAGTTACTCCGGTTCCGGCCAAGAGACCCAGTACTTC	CASSYSGSGQETQYF
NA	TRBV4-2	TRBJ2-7	TGTGCCAGCAGCCAAGATAGATGGGACTACGAGCAGTACTTC	CASSQDRWDYEQYF
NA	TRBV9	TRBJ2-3	TGTGCCAGCAGCAGGGTCAGCACAGATACGCAGTATTTT	CASSRVSTDTQYF
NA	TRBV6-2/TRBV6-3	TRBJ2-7	TGTGCCAGCAGCACTGGCAGTTCACAATACTACGAGCAGTACTTC	CASSTGSSQYYEQYF
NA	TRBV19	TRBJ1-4	TGTGCCAGTAACGCGGACCTAAATGAAAAACTGTTTTTT	CASNADLNEKLFF
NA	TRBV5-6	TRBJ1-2	TGTGCCAGCAGCTTCCGTAACTATGGCTACACCTTC	CASSFRNYGYTF
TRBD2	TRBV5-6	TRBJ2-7	TGTGCCAGCACCGGACTAGCGGGAGGGACCTACGAGCAGTACTTC	CASTGLAGGTYEQYF
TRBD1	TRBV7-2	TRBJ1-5	TGTGCCAGCAGCTATACGGGACAGGGTCATCAGCCCCAGCATTTT	CASSYTGQGHQPQHF
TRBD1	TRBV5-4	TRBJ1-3	TGTGCCAGCAGCAGGGACAGGGGAATGGGAAACACCATATATTTT	CASSRDRGMGNTIYF